The text below deals with one TCR beta chain. For every sample, eight separate reactions were used to make cDNA. TCRdb re-called the 5' RACE reads; one entry per CDR3 protein, DNA not given. Its table lists over 350,000 distinct CDR3 sequences. This sample is part of a study of monozygotic twins with inflammatory bowel disease. The germline V gene has CDR1 KGHSH and CDR2 LQKENI. CDR3 length: 13 amino acids. The origin of this receptor is a human donor with ulcerative colitis or Crohn's disease, or a healthy co-twin of an affected twin (not recorded which). The sample consisted of blood. The gene calls are TRBV18 and TRBJ1-5. CDR3 region: CASSPEFNQPQHF.